These 8 T cell receptor beta chains came from one sample sequenced in a study of T cell responses to AZD1222 COVID-19 vaccine. Profiled with immunoSEQ multiplex PCR; TCRdb holds only in-frame clones, not every one. Here the sample spans more than 150,000 clones, under 95% being singletons. The material sequenced was peripheral blood, taken on day 0 of AZD1222 vaccination. The receptors were sampled from an adult in good health.

This chain connects TRBV5-1 to TRBJ2-7; TRBD1 might be the D (7 bases). The germline gives CDR1 SGHRS, CDR2 YFSETQ. The V end lost 0 bases, the J end lost 6 bases, and 16 bases lay between the germline ends. The CDR3 sequence is 15 residues long. The CDR3 reads CASSLVGGTGVEQYF. The CDR3 nucleotides are TGCGCCAGCAGCTTGGTGGGGGGTACAGGGGTCGAGCAGTACTTC.

The rearrangement links TRBV29-1 to TRBJ1-4; D might be TRBD1 (6 bases). Germline-derived CDR1 and CDR2 are SQVTM and ANQGSEA. CDR3 length: 12 amino acids. The V end lost 5 bases, the J end lost 8 bases, and 12 bases lay between the germline ends. CDR3 residues: CSVTITGEKLFF. In DNA form, the CDR3 reads TGCAGCGTTACAATTACAGGGGAAAAACTGTTTTTT.

Here the CDR3 DNA reads TGTGCCAGCAGTAACCGGACTAGCGGATATACAAGCGAGCAGTACTTC. Translated, it gives CASSNRTSGYTSEQYF. The chain uses TRBV27 and TRBJ2-7; 10 nucleotides match TRBD2. V was pared by 5 bases and J by 6 bases, with 13 bases of the junction left unmatched. Germline V gives CDR1 MNHEY, CDR2 SMNVEV (reference sequence). The CDR3 extends over 16 amino acids.

CDR3 loop: CASSLFEDSAFF. CDR3 DNA sequence: TGTGCCAGCAGCTTGTTCGAGGATTCGGCTTTCTTT. The chain recombines TRBV7-9 with TRBJ1-1; D is ambiguous. The CDR3 loop spans 12 amino acids. Germline loops: CDR1 SEHNR, CDR2 FQNEAQ (reference sequence). V gave up 3 bases and J gave up 11 bases, with 13 bases separating them.

The chain recombines TRBV6-4 with TRBJ2-2, with TRBD2 identical over 7 bases. This CDR3 spans 15 amino acids. Trimming took 6 bases from V and 5 from J; bases not matched to a gene: 9. The germline V gene has CDR1 MRHNA and CDR2 SNTAGT. CDR3: CASRRASGGTGELFF. The CDR3 DNA is TGTGCCAGCAGGCGGGCTAGCGGAGGGACCGGGGAGCTGTTTTTT.

Remarks on this clone: Mismatch with germline at one junction end may stem from a read error. The V and J genes are TRBV20-1 and TRBJ2-1; D is ambiguous. This CDR3 has 9 amino acids. The germline gives CDR1 DFQATT, CDR2 SNEGSKA (reference sequence). CDR3 region: CSAPNGQFF. The CDR3 nucleotides are TGCAGTGCTCCGAATGGGCAGTTCTTC.

The chain links TRBV3-1 (or the pseudogene TRBV3-2) to TRBJ1-5; the D is unclear. Germline loops: CDR1 LGHDT, CDR2 YNNKEL (reference sequence). The CDR3 runs 15 residues. The V gene lost 4 bases and the J gene lost 0 bases, with 10 bases spanning the gap. Here the CDR3 DNA reads TGTGCCAGCAGCCCTCGCCCTTATAGCAATCAGCCCCAGCATTTT. This translates into CASSPRPYSNQPQHF.

In its sample, this clone was seen a few times. This chain uses TRBV18 with TRBJ1-5; 9 nucleotides align to TRBD1. Trimming at V came to 3 bases and at J to 5 bases, leaving 2 bases not matched to a gene. Germline V gene data show CDR1 as KGHSH and CDR2 as LQKENI. The CDR3 is 14 residues long. CDR3 in DNA: TGTGCCAGCTCACCTCGACAGGGGGATCAGCCCCAGCATTTT. Its translation is CASSPRQGDQPQHF.